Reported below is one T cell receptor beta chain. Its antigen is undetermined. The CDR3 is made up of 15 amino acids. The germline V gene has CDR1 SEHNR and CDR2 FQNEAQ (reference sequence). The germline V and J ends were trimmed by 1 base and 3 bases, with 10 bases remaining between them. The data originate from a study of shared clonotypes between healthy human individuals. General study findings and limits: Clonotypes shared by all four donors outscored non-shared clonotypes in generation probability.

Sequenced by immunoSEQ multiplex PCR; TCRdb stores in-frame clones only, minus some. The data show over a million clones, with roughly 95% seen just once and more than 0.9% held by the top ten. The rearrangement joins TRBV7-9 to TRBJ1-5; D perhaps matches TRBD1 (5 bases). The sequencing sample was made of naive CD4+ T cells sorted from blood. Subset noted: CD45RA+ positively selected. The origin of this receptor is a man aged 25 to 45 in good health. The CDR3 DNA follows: TGTGCCAGCAGCTTAGTGGGGACCAACAATCAGCCCCAGCATTTT. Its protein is CASSLVGTNNQPQHF.